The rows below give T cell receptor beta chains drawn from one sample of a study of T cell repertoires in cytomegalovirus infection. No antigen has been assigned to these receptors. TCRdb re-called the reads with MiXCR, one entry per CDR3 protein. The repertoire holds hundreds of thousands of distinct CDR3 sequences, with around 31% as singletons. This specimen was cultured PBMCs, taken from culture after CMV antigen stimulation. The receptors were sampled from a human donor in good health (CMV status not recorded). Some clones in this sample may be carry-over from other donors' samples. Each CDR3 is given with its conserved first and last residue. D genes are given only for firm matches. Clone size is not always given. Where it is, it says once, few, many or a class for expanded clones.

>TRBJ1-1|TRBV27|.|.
TGTGCCAGCACAGATGGAGGGGGGAACACTGAAGCTTTCTTT
CASTDGGGNTEAFF
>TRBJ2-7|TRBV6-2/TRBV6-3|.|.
TGTGCCAGCAGTTACCGCAGCCCCAACGAGCAGTACTTC
CASSYRSPNEQYF
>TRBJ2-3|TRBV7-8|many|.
TGTGCCAGCAGCTTAGTCGGGGTGTTAAGCACAGATACGCAGTATTTT
CASSLVGVLSTDTQYF
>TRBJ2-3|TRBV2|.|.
TGTGCCAGCAGTGAACCGGGGGAATACACAGATACGCAGTATTTT
CASSEPGEYTDTQYF
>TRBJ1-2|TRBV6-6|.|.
TGTGCCAGCATGGCGGCGGGGGGCTACACCTTC
CASMAAGGYTF
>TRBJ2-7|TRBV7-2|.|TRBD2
TGTGCCAGCAGCTTAGATCGGGGGGGGCTCTACGAGCAGTACTTC
CASSLDRGGLYEQYF
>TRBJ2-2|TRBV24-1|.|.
TGTGCCACCAGCACAGGGTCGGCCGGGGAGCTGTTTTTT
CATSTGSAGELFF
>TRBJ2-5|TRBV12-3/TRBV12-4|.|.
TGTGCCAGCAGTTTAGCGGGGAACAACCAAGAGACCCAGTACTTC
CASSLAGNNQETQYF
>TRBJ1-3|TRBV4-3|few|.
TGCGCCAGCAGCCAATCCCTGCCGGACACCATATATTTT
CASSQSLPDTIYF
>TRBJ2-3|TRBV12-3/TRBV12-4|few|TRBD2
TGTGCCAGCAGTTTTTTGGGGGGGTTAGATACGCAGTATTTT
CASSFLGGLDTQYF
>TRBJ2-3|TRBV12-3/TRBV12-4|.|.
TGTGCCAGCAGTTCACCACATAAGGGCACAGATACGCAGTATTTT
CASSSPHKGTDTQYF
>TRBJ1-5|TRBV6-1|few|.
TGTGCCAGCAGTGAAGCGGCATATCAGCCCCAGCATTTT
CASSEAAYQPQHF
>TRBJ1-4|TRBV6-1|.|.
TGTGCCAGCAGTGAAAGCGGCGAAAAACTGTTTTTT
CASSESGEKLFF
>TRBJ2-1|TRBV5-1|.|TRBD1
TGCGCCAGCAGCTCAGCCGGGACAGGGGTTGATGAGCAGTTCTTC
CASSSAGTGVDEQFF
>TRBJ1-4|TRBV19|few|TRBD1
TGTGCCAGTAATAATCCCCGCGGGACAGACAATGAAAAACTGTTTTTT
CASNNPRGTDNEKLFF
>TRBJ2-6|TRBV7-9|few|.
TGTGCCAGCAGGGACACCAGGGGTAGCTCTGGGGCCAACGTCCTGACTTTC
CASRDTRGSSGANVLTF
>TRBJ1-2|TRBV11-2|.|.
TGTGCCAGCAGCTTAGAAGGGGTTCGGCGGTATGGCTACACCTTC
CASSLEGVRRYGYTF
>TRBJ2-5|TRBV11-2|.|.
TGTGCCAGCAGCTTTGGACATGAGGAGACCCAGTACTTC
CASSFGHEETQYF
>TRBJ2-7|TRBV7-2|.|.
TGTGCCAGCAGCCCGGCGCCCGGATACGAGCAGTACTTC
CASSPAPGYEQYF
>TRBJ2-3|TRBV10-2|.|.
TGCGCCAGCAGCACTTTTAGCACAGATACGCAGTATTTT
CASSTFSTDTQYF
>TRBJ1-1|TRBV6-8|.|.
TGTGCCAGCAGTTCTCGGACGGGTAGACCTGAAGCTTTCTTT
CASSSRTGRPEAFF
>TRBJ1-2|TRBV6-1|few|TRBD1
TGTGCCAGCAGGACCGGGACAGCCTATGGCTACACCTTC
CASRTGTAYGYTF
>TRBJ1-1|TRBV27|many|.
TGTGCCAGCAGCCGGGTCGGGGACACTGAAGCTTTCTTT
CASSRVGDTEAFF
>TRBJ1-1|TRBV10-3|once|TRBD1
TGTGCCACCCAACAGGGGCCGAATGAAGCTTTCTTT
CATQQGPNEAFF
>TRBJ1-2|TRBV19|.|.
TGTGCCAGTAGTACCCGGGACCGCGGGGGCTACACCTTC
CASSTRDRGGYTF
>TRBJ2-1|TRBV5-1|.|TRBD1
TGCGCCAGCAGGGGACAGGGGGCCAGCAATGAGCAGTTCTTC
CASRGQGASNEQFF
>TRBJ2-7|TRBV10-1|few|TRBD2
TGCGCCAGCAGTCCGGGGGGTGATCCCTACGAGCAGTACTTC
CASSPGGDPYEQYF
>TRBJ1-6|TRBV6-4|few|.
TGTGCCAGCAGTGACTTTGGGGGCTCACCCCTCCACTTT
CASSDFGGSPLHF
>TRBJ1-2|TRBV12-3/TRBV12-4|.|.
TGTGCCAGCAGTCCCAACACGGGAAAGAACTATGGCTACACCTTC
CASSPNTGKNYGYTF
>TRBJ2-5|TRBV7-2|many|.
TGTGCCAGCAGCAACCGCCAGGGGGGGCTCCAAGAGACCCAGTACTTC
CASSNRQGGLQETQYF
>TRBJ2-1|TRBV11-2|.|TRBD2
TGTGCCAGCAGCTTAGGACTAGCGAATTACAATGAGCAGTTCTTC
CASSLGLANYNEQFF
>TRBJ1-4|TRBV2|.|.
TGTGCCAGTCAGACCAGCCCTGCAACTAATGAAAAACTGTTTTTT
CASQTSPATNEKLFF
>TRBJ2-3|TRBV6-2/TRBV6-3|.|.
TGTGCCAGCAGTTACGCGGACTCGGATACGCAGTATTTT
CASSYADSDTQYF
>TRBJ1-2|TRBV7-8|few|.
TGTGCCAGCAGCCCACAGGGACGGGGCTATGGCTACACCTTC
CASSPQGRGYGYTF
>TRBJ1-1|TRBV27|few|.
TGTGCCAGCAGTTCCATTCCCCTGGGCACTGAAGCTTTCTTT
CASSSIPLGTEAFF
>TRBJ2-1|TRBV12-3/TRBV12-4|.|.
TGTGCCAGCACCCCGTCCCCACCGGACGGGAGTGATCTCGTTGCTAATGAGCAGTTCTTC
CASTPSPPDGSDLVANEQFF
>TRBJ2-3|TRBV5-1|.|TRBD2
TGCGCCAGCTTCGGGACTACCGATGTTGATACGCAGTATTTT
CASFGTTDVDTQYF
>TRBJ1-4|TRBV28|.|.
TGTGCCAGCAGTTCCCCCGGGGGTAATGAAAAACTGTTTTTT
CASSSPGGNEKLFF
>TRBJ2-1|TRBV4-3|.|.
TGCGCCAGCAGCCAAGATAAGGAGGGGGGCTGGGGGGGGGGCGCTCGCTGGTATGAGCAGTTCTTC
CASSQDKEGGWGGGARWYEQFF
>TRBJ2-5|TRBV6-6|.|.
TGTGCCAGCACGAGGGGATGGTGGGAGACCCAGTACTTC
CASTRGWWETQYF
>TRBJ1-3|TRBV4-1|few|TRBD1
TGCGCCAGCAGCCAAGTTCCAGGGGGCTCTGGAAACACCATATATTTT
CASSQVPGGSGNTIYF
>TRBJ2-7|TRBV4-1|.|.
TGCGCCAGCAGCCAAGAGCAGGCCGATGGGATCGAGCAGTACTTC
CASSQEQADGIEQYF
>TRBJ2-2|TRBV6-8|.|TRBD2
TGTGCCATCAAGGGGACTAGCGGGACCGGGGAGCTGTTTTTT
CAIKGTSGTGELFF
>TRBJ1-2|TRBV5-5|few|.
TGTGCCAGCAGCTTGAGGAGGCGGAATTGGGGCTACACCTTC
CASSLRRRNWGYTF
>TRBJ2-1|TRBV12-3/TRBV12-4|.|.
TGTGCCAGCAGTTCAATGGGGGTGTACAATGAGCAGTTCTTC
CASSSMGVYNEQFF
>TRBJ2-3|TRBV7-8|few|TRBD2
TGTGCCAGCAGCTCCCGACTAGCGGGAACTAGCACAGATACGCAGTATTTT
CASSSRLAGTSTDTQYF
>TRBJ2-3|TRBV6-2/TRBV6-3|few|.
TGTGCCAGCAGTCCCGACTCCGACTCTCGCAATTTT
CASSPDSDSRNF
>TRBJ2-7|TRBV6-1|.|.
TGTGCCAGCAGTGAAGCCCCCGGAGGGGGCGGCTACGAGCAGTACTTC
CASSEAPGGGGYEQYF
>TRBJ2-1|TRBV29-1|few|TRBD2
TGCAGCGTTGAAGGACTAGCGGAGTACAATGAGCAGTTCTTC
CSVEGLAEYNEQFF
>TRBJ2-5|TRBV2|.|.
TGTGCCAGCAGTCTACCCAATTTTCAGTATTTC
CASSLPNFQYF
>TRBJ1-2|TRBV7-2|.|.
TGTGCCAGCAGCCCACAGGACCGCTATGGCTACACCTTC
CASSPQDRYGYTF
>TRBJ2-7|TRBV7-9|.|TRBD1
TGTGCCAGCAGCACAACCGGGACAGGACCCCTCTACGAGCAGTACTTC
CASSTTGTGPLYEQYF
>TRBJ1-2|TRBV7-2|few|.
TGTGCCAGCAGCTTGCAGGGGTGGGGCTACACCTTC
CASSLQGWGYTF
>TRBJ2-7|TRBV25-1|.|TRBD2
TGTGCCAGCAGACTAGCGGGATTCCACGAGCAGTACTTC
CASRLAGFHEQYF
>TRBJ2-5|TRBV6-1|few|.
TGTGCCAGCAGTGATCGGGCCAGATTGGAAGAGACCCAGTACTTC
CASSDRARLEETQYF
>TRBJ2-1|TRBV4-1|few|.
TGCGCCAGCAGCCAAGCTGGCGGGATAAACAACAATGAGCAGTTCTTC
CASSQAGGINNNEQFF
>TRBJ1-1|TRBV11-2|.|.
TGTGCCAGCAGCTTCCACTACAGGGACTCTGAAGCTTTCTTT
CASSFHYRDSEAFF
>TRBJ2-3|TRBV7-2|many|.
TGTGCCAGCACCATTCGAGGACACCCGGGCGGGACAGATACGCAGTATTTT
CASTIRGHPGGTDTQYF
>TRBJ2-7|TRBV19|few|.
TGTGCCAGTACCCCGGGATCGGGCCGGGGCTCCTACGAGCAGTACTTC
CASTPGSGRGSYEQYF